These T cell receptor beta chains were read from a single sample in a study of cytomegalovirus exposure and HLA in healthy donors. Method: immunoSEQ multiplex PCR; TCRdb's copy keeps in-frame clones and lacks some. The sample carries 78,000 or so clones, around 94% recorded once. Source material: PBMCs. Receptors were obtained from a woman between 18 and 30 years old in good health and CMV-seropositive. CDR3s include the opening cysteine and the closing phenylalanine or tryptophan.

V gene	J gene	CDR3 protein
TRBV7-9	TRBJ1-1	CASSLVEAQNTEAFF
TRBV2	TRBJ1-4	CASSGREKPTNEKLFF
TRBV6-1	TRBJ2-2	CASSERFPSGRGGELFF
TRBV19	TRBJ2-7	CASTPTGAYEQYF
TRBV4-1	TRBJ2-7	CASSPQALADYEQYF
TRBV5-1	TRBJ2-7	CASSPGTSKPEQYF
TRBV5-1	TRBJ2-1	CASSVTGFDGDEQFF
TRBV28	TRBJ2-1	CASSSPTGAVNEQFF
TRBV5-1	TRBJ1-1	CASSLSWPRTDGTEAFF
TRBV28	TRBJ2-1	CASSLRSGGAYNEQFF
TRBV7-9	TRBJ1-2	CASSSTGGHYGYTF
TRBV7-9	TRBJ2-3	CASSQDSRYTDTQYF
TRBV28	TRBJ1-2	CASSYQGATPRTYGYTF
TRBV7-2	TRBJ2-1	CASSLTPYSYNEQFF
TRBV28	TRBJ2-1	CASSPHTNEQFF
TRBV6-5	TRBJ1-2	CASRPQGADGYTF
TRBV6-4	TRBJ1-1	CASTRGEGSEAFF
TRBV4-3	TRBJ2-1	CASSQEHGAYNEQFF
TRBV15	TRBJ2-7	CATSRKQGTAYEQYF
TRBV4-1	TRBJ1-2	CASSHLATRDRGRSGGYTF
TRBV6-6	TRBJ2-1	CASSYPGLAGANEQFF
TRBV18	TRBJ2-5	CASSSALAGGGETQYF
TRBV5-5	TRBJ1-2	CASSDGPPGKWVENYGYTF
TRBV28	TRBJ1-4	CASSLTGSRGANEKLFF
TRBV2	TRBJ1-5	CASRGTGPNQPQHF
TRBV10-1	TRBJ2-7	CASNTGGLSYEQYF
TRBV7-2	TRBJ2-2	CASSLASRAGELFF
TRBV28	TRBJ1-1	CASSYMGQEAFF
TRBV27	TRBJ1-1	CASRLQGGMNTEAFF
TRBV5-5	TRBJ2-7	CASSAGQGAIGYEQYF
TRBV5-1	TRBJ2-7	CASSVVAAGTTYEQYF
TRBV7-2	TRBJ1-1	CASSSNRVITEAFF
TRBV19	TRBJ2-1	CASTPGGRLRYEQFF
TRBV28	TRBJ1-5	CASRTTGPYQPQHF
TRBV19	TRBJ2-1	CASRMGLASSYNEQFF
TRBV5-1	TRBJ2-2	CASGRTVNTGELFF
TRBV4-2	TRBJ1-1	CASSQVRRQGNTEAFF
TRBV4-1	TRBJ2-7	CASSQVFGDRGGEQYF
TRBV9	TRBJ2-5	CASSVAPGGALQETQYF
TRBV19	TRBJ2-1	CASSPRTSGTTEQFF
TRBV2	TRBJ2-2	CASSPSGRAATGELFF
TRBV5-1	TRBJ2-7	CASSRTGDSYEQYF
TRBV5-3	TRBJ1-2	CAGPNDREYFDDGYTF
TRBV6-1	TRBJ2-7	CASSERGSEQYF
TRBV11-2	TRBJ2-5	CASSLVPYQETQYF
TRBV5-1	TRBJ2-5	CASRRAGGGGEETQYF
TRBV2	TRBJ2-7	CASSEAGSSTYEQYF
TRBV28	TRBJ1-3	CASSGQGAGMDTIYF
TRBV28	TRBJ1-2	CASTDGSGYTF
TRBV19	TRBJ1-6	CASSQVVNSPLHF
TRBV11-1	TRBJ2-5	CASSFSRLADETQYF
TRBV10-1	TRBJ1-2	CAGDRSYGYTF